This TCR beta chain originates from a study of blood T cell repertoires in COVID-19. Study information: The United States, Italy and Spain were the sources of the acute and convalescent COVID-19 samples. In each case, the material was cDNA or gDNA derived from T cells, B-cell-depleted T cells, or PBMCs.

The CDR3 is 13 residues long. The germline CDR1 and CDR2 sequences are SQVTM and ANQGSEA. V lost 1 base, J lost 8 bases, and 14 bases lay in between. The count of this clone is one. The data were produced by immunoSEQ multiplex PCR, yet TCRdb's version contains in-frame clones alone and is incomplete. The data show hundreds of thousands of clones, over 70% seen once. The receptor comes from a woman aged 80 or older with acute or convalescent COVID-19. The rearrangement joins TRBV29-1 to TRBJ1-2; D remains ambiguous. Sequenced sample: peripheral blood. CDR3 sequence (DNA): TGCAGCGTTGAAGTGGTCAGTCCCATGGGCTACACCTTC. Translation: CSVEVVSPMGYTF.